Following are 27 T cell receptor beta chains from one sample sequenced in a study of T cells in Graves' hyperthyroidism and ophthalmopathy. RNA transcripts provided the source from which TCR beta CDR3 regions were amplified. First-round RT-PCR with HTBI primers amplified the TCR CDR3 region. TCRdb reprocessed the multiplex PCR reads via MiXCR and lists one record per CDR3 protein. The sample has about 340,000 distinct CDR3 sequences, roughly a fifth seen once. What was sequenced was blood. Receptors were obtained from a woman in her forties or fifties with Graves' hyperthyroidism.

The chain couples TRBV6-1 to TRBJ2-3; the match to TRBD1 covers 8 bases. Germline V gene data show CDR1 as MNHNS and CDR2 as SASEGT. The CDR3 has 12 residues. Germline trimming cut 6 bases from V and 4 bases from J; bases unmatched to any gene: 0. CDR3 DNA sequence: TGTGCCAGCAGCAGGGGGCCAGATACGCAGTATTTT. This gives the protein CASSRGPDTQYF.

This clonotype was found once. V is TRBV9 and J is TRBJ1-1; 9 nucleotides align to TRBD1. Trimming took 4 bases from V and 4 from J; bases not matched to a gene: 17. Germline CDR1 reads SGDLS; CDR2 reads YYNGEE. CDR3 length: 18 residues. The CDR3 sequence is CASSPQGTPGQGPTEAFF. The CDR3 DNA reads as TGTGCCAGCAGCCCCCAGGGGACACCGGGACAGGGTCCCACTGAAGCTTTCTTT.

This clonotype has a count of ten or more. The gene calls are TRBV3-1 and TRBJ2-7; D may correspond to TRBD1 or TRBD2 (5 bases each). Germline V CDR1 and CDR2: LGHDT, YNNKEL (reference sequence). Trimming pared 2 bases from V and 7 bases from J, leaving 15 bases between. The CDR3 contains 14 residues. CDR3 DNA sequence: TGTGCCAGCAGCCAACTTCCAGGGACGGGGGAGCAGTACTTC. Translated: CASSQLPGTGEQYF.

This clonotype was observed a few times. The genes are TRBV30 and TRBJ1-3; possibly TRBD1 for D (6 bases). The V end lost 3 bases, the J end lost 0 bases, and 9 bases lay between the germline ends. Looked up from germline, CDR1 is GTSNPN and CDR2 is SVGIG (reference sequence). There are 14 residues in the CDR3. The CDR3 nucleotides are TGTGCCTGGAGCACAGGGAACTCTGGAAACACCATATATTTT. It is translated as CAWSTGNSGNTIYF.

This clonotype was counted a few times. This rearrangement joins TRBV6-1 to TRBJ2-5; no firm D call. This CDR3 has 14 amino acids. Germline CDR1 MNHNS, CDR2 SASEGT. V was shortened by 6 bases and J by 1 base, with 12 bases between the two germline ends. The CDR3 bases are TGTGCCAGCAGAGACGGGTGGGCCCAAGAGACCCAGTACTTC. Translated, it gives CASRDGWAQETQYF.

This clonotype was counted many times. Compared with germline, one end of the junction differs, possibly owing to a read error. The genes are TRBV7-7 and TRBJ2-7, with TRBD1 as a possible D gene (6 bases). Germline V lookup: CDR1 SSHAT, CDR2 FNYEAQ (reference sequence). This CDR3 spans 15 amino acids. CDR3: CASSLSDSSSYEQYF. CDR3 nucleotide sequence: TGTGCTAGCAGCTTATCGGACAGTAGCTCCTACGAGCAGTACTTC.

This clonotype showed up many times. The genes are TRBV20-1 and TRBJ2-7; D is unresolved. Trimming cost V 3 bases and J 6 bases, with 9 bases left between them. The germline V gene has CDR1 DFQATT and CDR2 SNEGSKA (reference sequence). This CDR3 has 11 amino acids. The CDR3 loop is CSASQGSEQYF. CDR3 DNA: TGCAGTGCTAGTCAAGGGTCCGAGCAGTACTTC.

This clonotype was found many times. The genes are TRBV20-1 and TRBJ2-1; 10 bases are shared with TRBD1. Trimming removed 6 bases from V and 3 bases from J; junction bases left unmatched: 5. This CDR3 is 14 amino acids long. Germline V gives CDR1 DFQATT, CDR2 SNEGSKA (reference sequence). In DNA form, the CDR3 reads TGCAGTGCCCCCGGGACAGGGGTCTACAATGAGCAGTTCTTC. Its translation is CSAPGTGVYNEQFF.

This clonotype was counted a few times. It may be a read error: a sequence one base away is much more abundant. The rearrangement joins TRBV2 to TRBJ1-5; maybe TRBD1 (5 bases). The CDR3 covers 14 residues. The germline V gene has CDR1 SNHLY and CDR2 FYNNEI. Trimming cost V 4 bases and J 4 bases, with 11 bases left between them. CDR3: CASSVQGRNQPQHF. The CDR3 DNA sequence: TGTGCCAGCAGTGTGCAGGGTAGAAATCAGCCCCAGCATTTT.

The chain couples TRBV30 to TRBJ1-2; D is perhaps TRBD1 (5 bases). V shed 0 bases and J shed 6 bases, with 14 bases lying between them. Germline loops: CDR1 GTSNPN, CDR2 SVGIG (reference sequence). The CDR3 runs to 14 residues. The CDR3 loop reads CAWSVGSGLNGYTF. CDR3 DNA: TGTGCCTGGAGTGTAGGGTCAGGGTTGAATGGCTACACCTTC.

A few counts support this clonotype. The chain uses TRBV20-1 and TRBJ2-2; possibly TRBD1 or TRBD2 for D (5 bases each). There are 14 residues in the CDR3. Germline V gene sequence: CDR1 DFQATT, CDR2 SNEGSKA (reference sequence). The V gene lost 6 bases and the J gene lost 10 bases, with 21 bases spanning the gap. The DNA for the CDR3 is TGCAGTGCCCCGGCCGGGACGGCCGTAGCGGAGCTGTTTTTT. It translates to CSAPAGTAVAELFF.

At least ten counts were recorded for this clonotype. The chain couples TRBV11-2 to TRBJ2-5; TRBD1 is a possible D gene (5 bases). Germline assignment: CDR1 SGHAT and CDR2 FQNNGV. This CDR3 contains 14 residues. Trimming cost V 4 bases and J 2 bases, with 11 bases left between them. CDR3 DNA: TGTGCCAGCAGCTCGACCAGGGTTCAAGAGACCCAGTACTTC. This gives the protein CASSSTRVQETQYF.

This clonotype came up once. V is TRBV19 and J is TRBJ2-1, with D possibly matching TRBD2 (5 bases). The V gene's germline CDR1 is LNHDA and CDR2 SQIVND (reference sequence). This CDR3 has 15 amino acids. Trimming removed 4 bases from V and 5 bases from J, with 15 bases in between. The CDR3 coding sequence is TGTGCCAGTAGTAAAACTAGGGCTGGTGACAATGAGCAGTTCTTC. Its translation is CASSKTRAGDNEQFF.

This clonotype was seen ten or more times. The chain has TRBV2 and TRBJ1-4; D might be TRBD1 (6 bases). The CDR3 is 14 residues long. Germline CDR1 and CDR2: SNHLY and FYNNEI. Trimming took off 3 bases at V and 8 bases at J, with 13 bases between the two ends. The CDR3, as DNA: TGTGCCAGCAGTGAGGGACATCGGAGGGAAAAACTGTTTTTT. Translation: CASSEGHRREKLFF.

This clonotype was found a few times. The chain joins TRBV18 to TRBJ2-1; D unclear. The germline V and J ends were trimmed by 2 bases and 4 bases, with 15 bases remaining between them. The length of the CDR3 is 16 residues. Looked up from germline, CDR1 is KGHSH and CDR2 is LQKENI. This CDR3 is CASSPGVDSIYNEQFF. In nucleotides, the CDR3 is TGTGCCAGCTCACCAGGGGTTGACTCAATATACAATGAGCAGTTCTTC. The full variable domain, completed using reference TRBV18 and TRBJ2-1, is NAGVMQNPRHLVRRRGQEARLRCSPMKGHSHVYWYRQLPEEGLKFMVYLQKENIIDESGMPKERFSAEFPKEGPSILRIQQVVRGDSAAYFCASSPGVDSIYNEQFFGPGTRLTVL.

This clonotype was observed many times. The chain has TRBV5-1 and TRBJ2-5; D gene uncertain. With 4 bases removed from V and 1 base from J, the gap between germline ends came to 5 bases. The germline CDR1 and CDR2 sequences are SGHRS and YFSETQ. The CDR3 length is 12 residues. Here the CDR3 reads CASSLSQETQYF. CDR3 nucleotides: TGCGCCAGCAGCCTAAGCCAAGAGACCCAGTACTTC.

This clonotype was picked up a small number of times. The chain links TRBV9 to TRBJ1-3; 9 nucleotides align to TRBD1. This CDR3 comprises 14 residues. Germline V lookup: CDR1 SGDLS, CDR2 YYNGEE. The J segment lost 4 bases and the V segment lost 6 bases, leaving 5 bases of the junction unmatched. The CDR3, as DNA: TGTGCCAGCACCAGGGACAGGGTAGGAAACACCATATATTTT. It is translated as CASTRDRVGNTIYF.

A remark on this clonotype: This may be a read error: a much more frequent sequence differs by one nucleotide. The chain has TRBV11-2 and TRBJ2-7, with a possible D match to TRBD2 (6 bases). Germline loops: CDR1 SGHAT, CDR2 FQNNGV. V was cut by 6 bases and J by 0 bases, with 18 bases left in between. CDR3 length equals 16 residues. CDR3 nucleotide sequence: TGTGCCAGCAGAACCTGGGGGAGGCGGGGCTCCTACGAGCAGTACTTC. It specifies CASRTWGRRGSYEQYF.

Notes on this clonotype: Its ends do not fully match the called genes, so a read error is possible. The gene calls are TRBV20-1 and TRBJ1-2; maybe TRBD1 (5 bases). CDR3 size: 14 residues. Germline lookup yields CDR1 DFQATT and CDR2 SNEGSKA (reference sequence). The CDR3 nucleotides read TGCAGTGCTAGCCGGCAGGGAGGGTACTATGGCTACGCCTTC. Translated: CSASRQGGYYGYAF.

Here the CDR3 reads CASSPLLTGGPYEQYF. The CDR3 bases are TGTGCCAGCAGTCCCCTCCTGACGGGAGGGCCCTACGAGCAGTACTTC. The chain is built from TRBV6-1 and TRBJ2-7, with TRBD2 matching over 8 bases. CDR1 is MNHNS and CDR2 is SASEGT in the germline V gene. This CDR3 contains 16 residues. The ends lost 5 bases at V and 2 bases at J; junction bases unmatched: 11.

This clonotype has just a few counts. A single base separates this from a much larger clone, so it may be a read error. The chain couples TRBV28 to TRBJ2-1; 8 nucleotides match TRBD2. V dropped 4 bases and J dropped 0; count of bases not matched to a gene: 14. The CDR3 is 19 residues long. Per the germline V gene, CDR1 is MDHEN and CDR2 is SYDVKM. Written as DNA, the CDR3 is TGTGCCAGCAGTTCAAAGCCTATTACTAGCGGAAGCTCCTACAATGAGCAGTTCTTC. Its protein product is CASSSKPITSGSSYNEQFF.

A note on this clonotype: A much larger clonotype is one base distant, so this may be a read error. V and J are TRBV28 and TRBJ1-1; 9 nucleotides align to TRBD1. This CDR3 comprises 15 residues. Germline lookup yields CDR1 MDHEN and CDR2 SYDVKM. The CDR3 here is CTSSELGTGITEAFF. The CDR3, as DNA: TGTACCAGCAGTGAACTCGGGACAGGGATTACTGAAGCTTTCTTT.

Comment on this clonotype: One end of the junction does not line up with germline, which may come from a read error. The V and J genes are TRBV5-1 and TRBJ2-5; tentatively, D is TRBD2 (6 bases). Per germline, CDR1 SGHRS and CDR2 YFSETQ. The CDR3 is 14 residues long. The CDR3, as DNA: TGCGCCAGCAGCGGAGGGCCAGGCCAAGAAACCCAGTACTTC. Protein product: CASSGGPGQETQYF.

In DNA, the CDR3 is TGTGCCAGCAAGCCCATAGATAATGAAAAACTGTTTTTT. Protein product: CASKPIDNEKLFF. The V call is TRBV12-3 or TRBV12-4, the J call TRBJ1-4, with D unresolved. This CDR3 is built from 13 residues. Trimming took 7 bases from V and 4 from J, leaving 10 bases between them.

Many counts were recorded for this clonotype. The V and J genes are TRBV29-1 and TRBJ1-2, with D uncertain. Germline V lookup: CDR1 SQVTM, CDR2 ANQGSEA. Trimming took 3 bases from V and 4 from J, leaving 18 bases between them. The CDR3 extends over 15 amino acids. The CDR3 spells CSVDQREGFGYGYTF. CDR3 nucleotide sequence: TGCAGCGTTGATCAAAGGGAGGGTTTTGGCTATGGCTACACCTTC.

The V gene is TRBV20-1, the J gene TRBJ2-7; D gene ambiguous. This CDR3 region has 14 residues. Trimming took off 6 bases at V and 2 bases at J, with 17 bases between the two ends. Germline CDR1 DFQATT, CDR2 SNEGSKA (reference sequence). CDR3 protein: CSATFRLSPYEQYF. CDR3 in DNA: TGCAGTGCAACTTTTCGGTTATCACCCTACGAGCAGTACTTC.

The chain joins TRBV4-1 to TRBJ2-4; TRBD1 matches 7 bases. CDR1 and CDR2 from the germline V gene are MGHRA and YSYEKL. CDR3 length: 16 amino acids. The junction had 6 bases not matched to a gene; V was cut back by 0 bases and J by 4 bases. Written as DNA, the CDR3 is TGCGCCAGCAGCCAAGATGAGGGGGCGATGAAAAACATTCAGTACTTC. It is translated as CASSQDEGAMKNIQYF.